Detailed here is one T cell receptor beta chain. Its antigen remains unknown. These data are taken from a study of OX40 agonist ivuxolimab in advanced cancers. Study summary: Ivuxolimab, an agonistic anti-OX40 (CD134) antibody, was given to patients. Patients got intravenous ivuxolimab at 0.01 to 10 mg/kg every 2 weeks.

The assay was immunoSEQ multiplex PCR, and TCRdb's table has in-frame clones only and misses some. This sample carries around 94,000 clones, around 90% of them seen once, and the ten largest clones take around 3.3%. The CDR3 has 14 residues. Germline V gives CDR1 MNHEY, CDR2 SVGAGI. The V end lost 3 bases, the J end lost 5 bases, and 13 bases lay between the germline ends. The study's findings and limits: Low normalized clonal expansion also occurred in some nonresponding patients.

The origin of this receptor is an adult with an advanced solid tumor such as melanoma, head and neck, liver or kidney cancer. The source material was CD4+ or CD8+ T cells sorted from blood, sampled in a trial of the OX40 agonist ivuxolimab. This chain links TRBV6-5 with TRBJ2-5, with D possibly TRBD1 on 6 matching bases. CDR3 sequence (DNA): TGTGCCAGCAGTTATGGTCAGGGGCTGGAGACCCAGTACTTC. This gives the protein CASSYGQGLETQYF.